The rows below give T cell receptor beta chains drawn from one sample of a study of blood T cell repertoires in COVID-19. The assay was immunoSEQ multiplex PCR, and TCRdb's table has in-frame clones only and misses some. The sample yields approximately 450,000 clones, nearly 90% seen once. Sequencing was carried out using PBMCs or T cells enriched from blood (not recorded which). These receptors were obtained from a woman aged 18-29 years with acute COVID-19. The CDR3 runs from the conserved cysteine through the conserved F or W. The order of the fields is J gene, D gene, V gene, clone size, CDR3 DNA, CDR3 protein. The D gene is left open where the match is weak. Rows may omit the clone size; those that give it use once, few, many or a size class.

TRBJ1-4 | TRBD1 | TRBV28 | . | TGTGCCAGTATCCCCCAACAGGGGGCCGAAAAACTGTTTTTT | CASIPQQGAEKLFF
TRBJ2-1 | TRBD1 | TRBV9 | . | TGTGCCAGCAGCGCAGGGGGCCGAGCGAATGAGCAGTTCTTC | CASSAGGRANEQFF
TRBJ1-4 | . | TRBV7-2 | . | TGTGCCAGCAGCTCCAGGGTGTTAGATGAAAAACTGTTTTTT | CASSSRVLDEKLFF
TRBJ1-4 | TRBD1 | TRBV25-1 | . | TGTGCCAGCAGTCGACAGGGCTACGATGAAAAACTGTTTTTT | CASSRQGYDEKLFF
TRBJ2-6 | . | TRBV11-2 | . | TGTGCCAGCAGCCCACAGCCTCTCTCTGGGGCCAACGTCCTGACTTTC | CASSPQPLSGANVLTF
TRBJ1-4 | . | TRBV2 | . | TGTGCCAGCCGGCAGGGAAATGAAAAACTGTTTTTT | CASRQGNEKLFF
TRBJ1-2 | . | TRBV14 | . | TGTGCCAGCAGCCAAGATTCGTGGGGACTCTATGGCTACACCTTC | CASSQDSWGLYGYTF
TRBJ2-7 | . | TRBV6-5 | . | TGTGCCAGCAGTTATCAAAACTCCTACGAGCAGTACTTC | CASSYQNSYEQYF
TRBJ1-4 | . | TRBV27 | . | TGTGCCAGCAGTTTGGGCAGGGGTAGTAATGAAAAACTGTTTTTT | CASSLGRGSNEKLFF
TRBJ1-1 | TRBD1 | TRBV29-1 | . | TGCAGCGTTGAAAAACAGGGGGAAACTGAAGCTTTCTTT | CSVEKQGETEAFF
TRBJ1-1 | . | TRBV11-2 | once | TGTGCCAGCAGCTTGGCAGCAGGTGGTTACACTGAAGCTTTCTTT | CASSLAAGGYTEAFF
TRBJ1-1 | TRBD1 | TRBV19 | . | TGTGCCAGTAGTATAGTAGGGGACAGGGTAGAAGCTTTCTTT | CASSIVGDRVEAFF
TRBJ1-2 | . | TRBV24-1 | . | TGTGCCACCGATAGGCGACAGCCCGGGAACTATGGCTACACCTTC | CATDRRQPGNYGYTF
TRBJ1-3 | TRBD1 | TRBV9 | . | TGTGCCAGCAGCGTGGACAGGTCAAAAAACACCATATATTTT | CASSVDRSKNTIYF
TRBJ1-2 | . | TRBV29-1 | . | TGCAGCGTTGAAGATCTTGACTATGGCTACACCTTC | CSVEDLDYGYTF
TRBJ1-2 | TRBD1 | TRBV7-2 | . | TGTGCCAGCAGCTCCCCAGGGGGCCAAACGGTTCATGGCTACACCTTC | CASSSPGGQTVHGYTF
TRBJ2-7 | . | TRBV7-8 | . | TGTGCCAGCAGCCGGGACTTCTACGAGCAGTACTTC | CASSRDFYEQYF
TRBJ1-6 | TRBD1 | TRBV6-5 | . | TGTGCCAGCAGTTCGGACAGGGTAGGATCACCCCTCCACTTT | CASSSDRVGSPLHF
TRBJ2-7 | . | TRBV13 | . | TGTGCCAGCAGCTTTTTTGGGGCCCCATCCTACGAGCAGTACTTC | CASSFFGAPSYEQYF
TRBJ2-5 | . | TRBV7-2 | . | TGTGCCAGCAGCGGCGACTGGTCCCAAGAGACCCAGTACTTC | CASSGDWSQETQYF
TRBJ2-1 | TRBD2 | TRBV6-4 | . | TGTGCCAGCAGTGCGATAGCGGGAGTCTACAATGAGCAGTTCTTC | CASSAIAGVYNEQFF
TRBJ1-1 | . | TRBV19 | . | TGTGCCAGTAGTATGAGCGGAGGAACTGAAGCTTTCTTT | CASSMSGGTEAFF
TRBJ2-1 | TRBD1 | TRBV5-8 | few | TGTGCCAGCAGCTTGACCGGGACAGCCCTGACCTACAATGAGCAGTTCTTC | CASSLTGTALTYNEQFF
TRBJ2-7 | . | TRBV3-1/TRBV3-2 | . | TGTGCCAGCAGCCCAGCGGGTTCTAGCGTGGCCTCCTACGAGCAGTACTTC | CASSPAGSSVASYEQYF
TRBJ1-6 | TRBD1 | TRBV10-3 | few | TGTGCCATCAGTGAGTGGGGGACAGGACGGGGTTCACCCCTCCACTTT | CAISEWGTGRGSPLHF
TRBJ1-1 | . | TRBV7-2 | . | TGTGCCAGCAGCAATCAGATGTCAGATGAAGCTTTCTTT | CASSNQMSDEAFF
TRBJ1-1 | TRBD1 | TRBV2 | . | TGTGCCAGCAGCTCGGACAGGGCTTTCTTT | CASSSDRAFF
TRBJ2-2 | . | TRBV5-1 | . | TGCGCCAGCAGCCTGATGCGGGACACCGGGGAGCTGTTTTTT | CASSLMRDTGELFF
TRBJ2-1 | TRBD2 | TRBV7-3 | once | TGTGCCAGCAGGAAGGCTAGCGGCTACAATGAGCAGTTCTTC | CASRKASGYNEQFF
TRBJ1-2 | . | TRBV7-9 | . | TGTGCCAGCAGCCCGGACGGACTCTATGGCTACACCTTC | CASSPDGLYGYTF
TRBJ1-5 | . | TRBV11-2 | few | TGTGCCAGCAGCTTATACGCGGTAAGGACAAATCAGCCCCAGCATTTT | CASSLYAVRTNQPQHF